The text below deals with one T cell receptor beta chain. This clonotype has a handful of counts. Which antigen it targets is not known. No much larger clone is present one base from it, and per-base qualities are unavailable. V trim: 6 bases; J trim: 6 bases; unmatched bases: 8. Including the terminal cysteine and phenylalanine, the CDR3 comprises 15 residues. Only the CDR3 DNA stays, 45 bases, in frame from base 1. The library was produced with 5' RACE. TCRdb records Illumina HiSeq 2500 as the sequencer. A second PCR of about 7 to 12 cycles was run with a J-beta primer mix and a sample-barcoded 5' primer. A template-switch 5' adaptor carrying 12 random nucleotides introduced a unique molecular identifier onto each TCR beta cDNA molecule. Each sample yielded at least 2.5 million CDR3-containing paired-end reads. First-strand cDNA synthesis was performed from all RNA using the Mint cDNA synthesis kit, with priming by a TRBC-specific oligonucleotide. After uracil-DNA glycosylase treatment, a first 18-cycle PCR used universal primers M1SS and BC2_uni_R on all cDNA. The paper's processing steps were these. For normalization, 1 million high-quality reads, each with a distinct molecular identifier, were randomly selected from each sample. Instead of being binned into consensus sequences, reads that shared molecular identifiers were thrown out. CDR3 identification, clonotype clustering and error correction used MiTCR with a Q25 quality threshold and the strictest error-elimination algorithm. A nonparametric unseen species model with Euler transformation was used to estimate a lower bound on total TCR beta diversity. TCRdb reprocessing: public reads trimmed at Q25 with fastp, clones called with MiXCR, in-frame beta chains kept. A single entry per CDR3 protein holds the most common genes and DNA from its merged rows. Here the V and J calls rest on TCRdb's processing, not on the authors' analysis. Within this sample are 760,000 or so distinct CDR3 sequences, with roughly 25% of them counted one time only. The ten largest clones add up to more than 8% of the sample.

This specimen comes from a study of blood T cells in healthy people across ages (dated by TCRdb to between 2014 and 2017). A note on the overall study: In model experiments, template switching captured about one uniquely barcoded TCR beta cDNA molecule for every two T cells. The study measured age-related changes in TCR beta repertoire diversity using deep sequencing normalized with unique cDNA molecular identifiers. The donors were divided into four age groups: young (average approximately 16 years), middle-aged (about 40), aged (about 56) and long-lived (about 84). Two additional independent replicas of 1 million unique cDNA reads from the same blood draw were analyzed for two donors (one aged 18 to 29 and one aged 80 or older).

The investigation overall reported the following: There was a strong correlation between observed TCR beta diversity and the percentage of naive T cells measured by flow cytometry. Bulk unsorted PBMC profiling prevented conclusive comparison of naive and antigen-experienced compartments. The CMV infection status of donors was not known, potentially confounding age-related changes in expanded clonotypes. As age increased, observed TCR beta diversity per million T cells dropped in a roughly linear way, and a significant reduction was already evident by age about 36. The long-lived group showed more naive CD4+ T cells, fewer expanded clones and increased TCR diversity than the aged group, suggesting age selection. Estimates of total diversity based on one million sequenced T cells were regarded as lower bounds and as underestimates.

The donors were under 40 Caucasian individuals from Russia, aged roughly 6 to 90 years, who were systemically healthy. Each donor gave 8 to 10 milliliters of peripheral blood, collected into EDTA-treated Vacutainer tubes. PBMCs were isolated by Ficoll-Paque density-gradient centrifugation, with at least 7 million obtained per sample. Total RNA was extracted from PBMCs with Trizol reagent, with at least 5.5 micrograms obtained per sample. For every donor, an aliquot of PBMCs went through flow cytometry to measure the percentages of naive CD45RAhigh/CD27high T cells. The sample also formed part of further work on T cells of mothers and their children. The second paper states: Nine systemically healthy Caucasian individuals, comprising three mothers and their six children, were included as donors. cDNA synthesis used all of the extracted RNA, with roughly 1.6 ug of RNA in each 15 ul reaction. In the second PCR, the M1S primer introduced both the sample barcodes and 2-4 random nucleotides. Over 9 million TCR beta CDR3 reads came from each mother, compared with 3.3 million or so reads from each child. In both related and unrelated pairs, thymic selection shapes the output of TCR recombination in a similar way, with inherited differences having only a minor effect. Related mother-child pairs always showed normalized repertoire overlap that was slightly higher than in unrelated mother-child pairs, though the difference was never significant. With a sensitivity of roughly 93 clones per million clonotypes, no persistent microchimeric T cell clones were detected. In the study, deep NGS was used to compare the TCR beta repertoires of mothers and children, and features distinguishing related mother-child pairs from unrelated individuals were sought. Mothers averaged about 40 +/- 4 years of age and children averaged around 11 +/- 4 years. After adapters were ligated using NEBNext reagents, the libraries underwent 100+100 nt paired-end sequencing on an Illumina HiSeq 2000. To avoid cross-contamination, the mother libraries and the child libraries were prepared a month apart and sequenced in separate runs. For each donor, somewhere between roughly 450,000 and 2,000,000 distinct TCR beta clonotypes were identified. Naive TCR beta clonotypes were estimated from low-frequency clonotypes matched to each donor's FACS-determined naive share, without sorting.

The receptor was derived from a boy younger than 18 in good health. The chain links TRBV12-3 or TRBV12-4 with TRBJ2-1; 10 central nucleotides agree with TRBD2. The sequenced sample consisted of blood. The CDR3 region: CASSPPAGGRNEQFF. The sequenced DNA is TGTGCCAGCAGCCCCCCAGCGGGAGGGCGCAATGAGCAGTTCTTC.